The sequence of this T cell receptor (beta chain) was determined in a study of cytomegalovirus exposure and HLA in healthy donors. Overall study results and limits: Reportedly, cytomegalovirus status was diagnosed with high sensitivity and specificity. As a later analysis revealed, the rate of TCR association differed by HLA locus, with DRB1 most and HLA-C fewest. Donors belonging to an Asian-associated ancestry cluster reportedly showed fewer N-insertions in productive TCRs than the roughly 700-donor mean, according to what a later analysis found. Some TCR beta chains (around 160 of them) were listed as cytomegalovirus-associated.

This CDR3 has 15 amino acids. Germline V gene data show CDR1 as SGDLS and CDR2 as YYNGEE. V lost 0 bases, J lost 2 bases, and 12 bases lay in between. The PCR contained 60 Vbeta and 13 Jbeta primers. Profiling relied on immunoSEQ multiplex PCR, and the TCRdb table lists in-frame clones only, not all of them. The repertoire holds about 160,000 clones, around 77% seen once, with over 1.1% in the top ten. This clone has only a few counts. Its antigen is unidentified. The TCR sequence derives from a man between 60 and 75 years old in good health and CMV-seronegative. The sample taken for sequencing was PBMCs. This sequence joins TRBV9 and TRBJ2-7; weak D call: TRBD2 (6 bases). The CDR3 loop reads CASSVAGGATYEQYF. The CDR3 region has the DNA TGTGCCAGCAGCGTAGCTGGCGGGGCGACCTACGAGCAGTACTTC.